A single sample gave rise to the 26 T cell receptor beta chains below, sequenced in a study of OX40 agonist ivuxolimab in advanced cancers. Libraries were prepared by immunoSEQ multiplex PCR; TCRdb keeps only in-frame clonotypes and omits some of them. The sample consists of approximately 100,000 clones, 90% of them appearing once. This specimen was CD4+ or CD8+ T cells sorted from blood, taken in a trial of the OX40 agonist ivuxolimab. Source of these receptors: an adult with an advanced solid tumor such as melanoma, head and neck, liver or kidney cancer.

V gene TRBV7-2 combines with J gene TRBJ2-1, with TRBD2 identical over 8 bases. The J segment lost 4 bases and the V segment lost 1 base, leaving 3 bases of the junction unmatched. Looked up from germline, CDR1 is SGHTA and CDR2 is FQGNSA. The CDR3 runs 15 residues. The CDR3 protein is CASSLGAGEYNEQFF. In nucleotides, the CDR3 is TGTGCCAGCAGCTTAGGAGCGGGAGAATACAATGAGCAGTTCTTC.

The rearrangement joins TRBV29-1 to TRBJ2-7; 10 nucleotides line up with TRBD2. The germline V gene has CDR1 SQVTM and CDR2 ANQGSEA. The ends lost 0 bases at V and 0 bases at J; junction bases unmatched: 11. CDR3 size: 18 residues. The CDR3: CSVEDLGRTSGSSYEQYF. CDR3 bases: TGCAGCGTTGAAGATCTGGGGCGGACTAGCGGAAGCTCCTACGAGCAGTACTTC.

This clone was recorded once. J is TRBJ2-2 and V is TRBV5-1, with 12 bases aligning to TRBD2. V lost 4 bases and J lost 5; bases outside the gene matches: 6. CDR1 is SGHRS, CDR2 YFSETQ, per germline. The CDR3 spans 16 residues. CDR3 in amino acids: CASSVGTSGLTGELFF. The CDR3 DNA reads TGCGCCAGCAGCGTCGGGACTAGCGGGCTGACCGGGGAGCTGTTTTTT. The full variable domain, its missing parts supplied by reference TRBV5-1 and TRBJ2-2, is KAGVTQTPRYLIKTRGQQVTLSCSPISGHRSVSWYQQTPGQGLQFLFEYFSETQRNKGNFPGRFSGRQFSNSRSEMNVSTLELGDSALYLCASSVGTSGLTGELFFGEGSRLTVL.

The chain recombines TRBV2 with TRBJ1-4; 8 bases map to TRBD1. This CDR3 is built from 14 residues. The V gene's germline CDR1 is SNHLY and CDR2 FYNNEI. Losses at the gene ends were 6 bases for V and 7 bases for J; bases not matched to a gene: 7. CDR3 in amino acids: CASRTDRVIEKLFF. DNA of the CDR3: TGTGCCAGCAGGACGGACAGGGTTATTGAAAAACTGTTTTTT.

The CDR3 region has the DNA TGTGCCTCCACGGACCTACTAAGGGTCGGGGAGCTGTTTTTT. It specifies CASTDLLRVGELFF. J is TRBJ2-2 and V is TRBV2; D is uncertain. The CDR3 has 14 residues. The germline V and J ends were trimmed by 11 bases and 7 bases, with 20 bases remaining between them. Germline CDR1 SNHLY, CDR2 FYNNEI.

J is TRBJ2-1 and V is TRBV4-3; no reliable D call. Between the trimmed V and J ends, which lost 0 bases and 1 base, there was a span of 7 bases. This CDR3 is built from 15 residues. From germline, CDR1 is LGHNA and CDR2 YSLEER. Here the CDR3 DNA reads TGCGCCAGCAGCCAAGATGCTAATTCCTACAATGAGCAGTTCTTC. This encodes CASSQDANSYNEQFF.

The rearrangement links TRBV5-1 to TRBJ1-1; no definite D call. The CDR3 loop spans 15 amino acids. V shed 1 base and J shed 0 bases, with 10 bases lying between them. CDR1 and CDR2 (germline): SGHRS, YFSETQ. This chain's CDR3 is CASSLYGGLNTEAFF. The CDR3 DNA reads TGCGCCAGCAGCTTGTATGGAGGGTTGAACACTGAAGCTTTCTTT.

For the CDR3, the DNA is TGCAGCGTTCTGGTGGGGGGTTATAGCAATCAGCCCCAGCATTTT. Its translation: CSVLVGGYSNQPQHF. This chain links TRBV29-1 with TRBJ1-5, with TRBD1 as a possible D gene (5 bases). CDR3 length: 15 amino acids. Germline values: CDR1 SQVTM, CDR2 ANQGSEA. V was clipped by 5 bases and J by 0 bases, with 14 bases between them.

Only a few counts were recorded for this clone. The gene calls are TRBV30 and TRBJ1-4, with D unclear. The CDR3 length is 13 residues. Germline lookup yields CDR1 GTSNPN and CDR2 SVGIG (reference sequence). V lost 5 bases and J 6 bases, leaving 13 bases between the germline ends. DNA for the CDR3: TGTGCCTGGGGGGAGTTCGTGGATGAAAAACTGTTTTTT. Translated, it gives CAWGEFVDEKLFF.

The J gene is TRBJ2-3, the V gene TRBV25-1; D ambiguous. The CDR3 is made up of 15 amino acids. CDR1 and CDR2 (germline): MGHDK, SYGVNS. Trimming took 0 bases from V and 1 from J, leaving 8 bases between them. The CDR3 reads CASSEYKGGTDTQYF. The CDR3 coding sequence is TGTGCCAGCAGTGAATATAAGGGCGGCACAGATACGCAGTATTTT.

This sequence joins TRBV7-9 and TRBJ2-6, with a possible D match to TRBD1 (5 bases). Deletions cut 0 bases from V and 4 bases from J, with 7 bases between. Germline values: CDR1 SEHNR, CDR2 FQNEAQ (reference sequence). The length of the CDR3 is 15 residues. DNA for the CDR3: TGTGCCAGCAGCTTAGCAGGGGTCGGGGCCAACGTCCTGACTTTC. Its translation: CASSLAGVGANVLTF.

This chain connects TRBV6-4 to TRBJ1-1, with 10 bases that match TRBD1. Trimming removed 7 bases from V and 6 bases from J; junction bases left unmatched: 8. CDR1 and CDR2 from the germline V gene are MRHNA and SNTAGT. The CDR3 extends over 14 amino acids. The CDR3 region is CASKMGQGSAEAFF. For the CDR3, the DNA is TGTGCCAGCAAAATGGGACAGGGGAGCGCTGAAGCTTTCTTT.

CDR3 sequence (DNA): TGTGCCAGTAGCAGACTAGCGGGAACTAGCACAGATACGCAGTATTTT. Translated, it gives CASSRLAGTSTDTQYF. The chain combines TRBV19 with TRBJ2-3; 11 bases are a match to TRBD2. Germline V gene sequence: CDR1 LNHDA, CDR2 SQIVND (reference sequence). This CDR3 contains 16 residues. V lost 6 bases, J lost 0 bases, and 5 bases stayed unmatched.

This chain uses TRBV5-1 with TRBJ2-7; 8 bases line up with TRBD2. The CDR3 totals 13 residues. CDR1 and CDR2 (germline): SGHRS, YFSETQ. Unmatched junction bases numbered 5, after V lost 4 bases and J lost 5 bases. CDR3 DNA sequence: TGCGCCAGCAGCGGTCGGGAGGGGGACGAGCAGTACTTC. It yields the protein CASSGREGDEQYF.

This sequence joins TRBV5-1 and TRBJ2-2; 7 nucleotides agree with TRBD1. The germline V gene has CDR1 SGHRS and CDR2 YFSETQ. Unmatched junction bases numbered 2, after V lost 4 bases and J lost 5 bases. This CDR3 has 13 amino acids. CDR3 residues: CASSLQGTGELFF. CDR3 bases: TGCGCCAGCAGCCTACAGGGGACCGGGGAGCTGTTTTTT.

V usage is TRBV9 and J usage is TRBJ2-6; D not resolved. The germline V gene encodes CDR1 SGDLS and CDR2 YYNGEE. Between the trimmed V and J ends, which lost 7 bases and 0 bases, there was a span of 8 bases. CDR3 length: 14 residues. The CDR3 DNA is TGTGCCAGCGATCGGCCCTCTGGGGCCAACGTCCTGACTTTC. Its translation is CASDRPSGANVLTF.

This clone was detected only once. The chain is built from TRBV29-1 and TRBJ2-7, with 12 bases identical to TRBD2. Trimming removed 7 bases from V and 3 bases from J; junction bases left unmatched: 7. The CDR3 consists of 14 residues. The germline V gene encodes CDR1 SQVTM and CDR2 ANQGSEA. The CDR3 sequence: CSARLAGDRYEQYF. In DNA form, the CDR3 reads TGCAGCGCTCGACTAGCGGGAGACCGCTACGAGCAGTACTTC.

The chain carries TRBV7-9 and TRBJ1-4; D is perhaps TRBD1 (6 bases). The germline V gene has CDR1 SEHNR and CDR2 FQNEAQ (reference sequence). V was cut by 4 bases and J by 7 bases, with 16 bases left in between. This CDR3 is built from 15 residues. Here the CDR3 reads CASSSRGQGREKLFF. CDR3 sequence (DNA): TGTGCCAGCAGCTCCCGGGGGCAGGGGCGTGAAAAACTGTTTTTT.

CDR3 sequence: CASSPRALSGANVLTF. DNA for the CDR3: TGTGCCAGCAGCCCCCGGGCGTTATCTGGGGCCAACGTCCTGACTTTC. The chain links TRBV7-3 to TRBJ2-6; D remains ambiguous. V was shortened by 5 bases and J by 1 base, with 12 bases between the two germline ends. This CDR3 comprises 16 residues. Germline lookup yields CDR1 SGHTA and CDR2 FQGTGA.

This sequence joins TRBV2 and TRBJ2-7; 7 bases agree with TRBD1. CDR3 size: 14 residues. Germline-derived CDR1 and CDR2 are SNHLY and FYNNEI. After removal of 6 bases from V and 2 bases from J, the junction contained 7 bases not matched to a gene. In DNA form, the CDR3 reads TGTGCCAGCAGACCCGGACAGGCCCCCTACGAGCAGTACTTC. Translation: CASRPGQAPYEQYF.

The genes are TRBV7-2 and TRBJ2-7, with 11 bases identical to TRBD2. Germline-derived CDR1 and CDR2 are SGHTA and FQGNSA. Unmatched junction bases numbered 14, after V lost 5 bases and J lost 5 bases. CDR3 length: 17 residues. The DNA for the CDR3 is TGTGCCAGCAGCCTCCTAGCGGGAGGAACCCGCGCGGACGAGCAGTACTTC. It codes for CASSLLAGGTRADEQYF. The variable domain in full, completed from reference TRBV7-2 and TRBJ2-7, reads GAGVSQSPSNKVTEKGKDVELRCDPISGHTALYWYRQSLGQGLEFLIYFQGNSAPDKSGLPSDRFSAERTGGSVSTLTIQRTQQEDSAVYLCASSLLAGGTRADEQYFGPGTRLTVT.

This clone was counted between two and nine times. This chain connects TRBV7-2 to TRBJ2-5; 10 nucleotides align to TRBD2. This CDR3 has 14 amino acids. V lost 7 bases and J lost 5; bases outside the gene matches: 7. The germline V gene encodes CDR1 SGHTA and CDR2 FQGNSA. In DNA, the CDR3 is TGTGCCAGCAACCTAGCGGGAGTGGCGGAGACCCAGTACTTC. It encodes CASNLAGVAETQYF.

This chain links TRBV28 with TRBJ2-7; D possibly uses TRBD1 or TRBD2 (5 bases each). The V and J ends lost 1 base and 2 bases respectively, with 21 bases between them. Germline V CDR1 and CDR2: MDHEN, SYDVKM. The CDR3 length is 18 residues. CDR3 in DNA: TGTGCCAGCAGTTTATATGCCCCGGGACCGCGAGTGACCTACGAGCAGTACTTC. The encoded protein is CASSLYAPGPRVTYEQYF.

This chain links TRBV11-3 with TRBJ2-7, with D hard to call. The germline V gene encodes CDR1 SGHNT and CDR2 YENEEA. The CDR3 runs 14 residues. Trimming removed 5 bases from V and 5 bases from J, with 16 bases in between. The DNA for the CDR3 is TGTGCCAGCAGCCCCGTGGGTAGCAACAACGAGCAGTACTTC. It encodes CASSPVGSNNEQYF. The variable domain in full, with the rest retrieved from reference TRBV11-3 and TRBJ2-7, is EAGVVQSPRYKIIEKKQPVAFWCNPISGHNTLYWYLQNLGQGPELLIRYENEEAVDDSQLPKDRFSAERLKGVDSTLKIQPAELGDSAVYLCASSPVGSNNEQYFGPGTRLTVT.

The chain carries TRBV7-2 and TRBJ2-6; 8 bases line up with TRBD2. The trim removed 5 bases at V and 0 bases at J, leaving 6 bases unmatched. The CDR3 length is 17 residues. Germline CDR1 SGHTA, CDR2 FQGNSA. CDR3 sequence: CASSLSGGSSGANVLTF. The CDR3, as DNA: TGTGCCAGCAGCCTAAGCGGGGGAAGCTCTGGGGCCAACGTCCTGACTTTC.

The chain is built from TRBV6-1 and TRBJ2-2; D perhaps matches TRBD1 (6 bases). This CDR3 is 14 amino acids long. V was pared by 6 bases and J by 4 bases, with 12 bases between. The germline gives CDR1 MNHNS, CDR2 SASEGT. CDR3: CASRVGHTTGELFF. CDR3 DNA: TGTGCCAGCAGGGTGGGACACACCACCGGGGAGCTGTTTTTT.